A single sample is the source of the 6 T cell receptor beta chains below, sequenced in a study of cytomegalovirus exposure and HLA in healthy donors (dated by TCRdb to the late 2010s). Libraries were constructed by the immunoSEQ multiplex PCR assay. A mixture of 60 forward primers for TCR Vbeta segments and 13 reverse primers for TCR Jbeta segments was used in the multiplex PCR. In TCRdb, the immuneACCESS table is reduced to in-frame sequences with V and J assigned. These tables do not hold every clone; where another copy was compared, an unresolved V gene accounts for under half, and the others remain unexplained. The sample table shows 100,000 to 150,000 clones, and roughly four fifths are seen once. The top ten clonotypes cover about 1.8% of the sample. The source material was PBMCs. These receptor sequences come from a man in his late teens or twenties in good health and CMV-seronegative.

The V call is TRBV2, the J call TRBJ1-1, with TRBD1 identical over 7 bases. CDR1 SNHLY and CDR2 FYNNEI come from the germline V gene. The V segment lost 7 bases and the J segment 0 bases; nucleotides outside the gene matches: 5. CDR3 length equals 14 residues. CDR3 nucleotide sequence: TGTGCCAGCACCCCCGACAGGGTGAACACTGAAGCTTTCTTT. The encoded protein is CASTPDRVNTEAFF.

This sequence joins TRBV5-6 and TRBJ2-7; the D is unclear. Trimming cost V 2 bases and J 0 bases, with 9 bases left between them. CDR1 is SGHDT and CDR2 is YYEEEE in the germline V gene. The CDR3 runs to 14 residues. The CDR3 bases are TGTGCCAGCAGCTTCTGGCGGAGCTCCTACGAGCAGTACTTC. Encoded protein: CASSFWRSSYEQYF. The full variable domain, rest sourced from reference TRBV5-6 and TRBJ2-7, is DAGVTQSPTHLIKTRGQQVTLRCSPKSGHDTVSWYQQALGQGPQFIFQYYEEEERQRGNFPDRFSGHQFPNYSSELNVNALLLGDSALYLCASSFWRSSYEQYFGPGTRLTVT.

The chain employs TRBV2 and TRBJ1-2, with unresolved D. From germline, CDR1 is SNHLY and CDR2 FYNNEI. Trimming removed 3 bases from V and 4 bases from J, with 9 bases in between. The CDR3 contains 13 residues. The DNA for the CDR3 is TGTGCCAGCAGTGATCAGGTCCCCTATGGCTACACCTTC. Its translation is CASSDQVPYGYTF.

This chain links TRBV7-2 with TRBJ2-1; 8 bases map to TRBD2. V gave up 5 bases and J gave up 8 bases; unmatched junction bases: 8. This CDR3 is 14 amino acids long. Germline V gives CDR1 SGHTA, CDR2 FQGNSA. CDR3 in amino acids: CASSADGGAHEQFF. DNA for the CDR3: TGTGCCAGCAGCGCTGACGGGGGGGCACATGAGCAGTTCTTC.

The chain's CDR3 is CASSLASARTGELFF. The DNA of the CDR3 is TGCGCCAGCAGCTTGGCAAGCGCTCGCACCGGGGAGCTGTTTTTT. This chain joins TRBV5-1 and TRBJ2-2; no definite D call. The germline gives CDR1 SGHRS, CDR2 YFSETQ. V dropped 0 bases and J dropped 4 bases, with 10 bases sitting between them. This CDR3 region has 15 residues.

In nucleotides, the CDR3 is TGTGCCAGCAGTGAAGGGGGACTAGCGGTAGCCAAAAACATTCAGTACTTC. It is translated as CASSEGGLAVAKNIQYF. The chain has TRBV6-1 and TRBJ2-4; TRBD2 matches 11 bases. V shed 1 base, J shed 0 bases, and the junction held 2 bases outside the gene matches. Looked up from germline, CDR1 is MNHNS and CDR2 is SASEGT. The CDR3 sequence is 17 residues long.